These 7 T cell receptor beta chains came from one sample sequenced in a study of T cell responses to AZD1222 COVID-19 vaccine. Assay: immunoSEQ multiplex PCR; the TCRdb copy retains only in-frame clones and omits some. The top ten hold roughly 7.9% of the sample, which has about 120,000 clones, approximately 90% seen once. The sample in question was peripheral blood, obtained 28 days after the second AZD1222 dose. These receptor sequences come from an adult who received the AZD1222 COVID-19 vaccine.

This sequence joins TRBV15 and TRBJ1-2; a weak D match, TRBD1 (6 bases). Germline CDR1 is LNHNV and CDR2 is YYDKDF (reference sequence). The CDR3 is made up of 17 amino acids. Trimming took 2 bases from V and 0 from J, leaving 16 bases between them. This chain's CDR3 is CATSRKLRTATNYGYTF. CDR3 DNA: TGTGCCACCAGCAGAAAATTACGGACAGCTACTAACTATGGCTACACCTTC.

Notes on this clone: Germline and junction disagree at one end, which may indicate a read error. The rearrangement joins TRBV12-3 or TRBV12-4 to TRBJ1-4; perhaps TRBD1 as D (5 bases). The CDR3 contains 8 residues. CDR3 nucleotides: TGTGCCAGCAGCCAAGGGGTTTTT. It translates to CASSQGVF.

This rearrangement joins TRBV19 to TRBJ1-1, with no clear D. V shed 7 bases and J shed 5 bases, with 17 bases lying between them. This CDR3 has 14 amino acids. Germline V gene data show CDR1 as LNHDA and CDR2 as SQIVND (reference sequence). CDR3 amino acids: CASIRPGGWTEAFF. As DNA, the CDR3 is TGTGCCAGTATCAGACCTGGAGGGTGGACTGAAGCTTTCTTT.

The chain uses TRBV12-3 or TRBV12-4 and TRBJ1-2; D is possibly TRBD1 (6 bases). The ends were cut back, 5 bases at V and 4 bases at J, with 8 bases in the middle. The CDR3 has 12 residues. CDR3 residues: CASSQGTYGYTF. The CDR3, as DNA: TGTGCCAGCAGTCAGGGGACCTATGGCTACACCTTC.

The chain joins TRBV28 to TRBJ1-1, with 10 bases lining up with TRBD1. Germline V lookup: CDR1 MDHEN, CDR2 SYDVKM. This CDR3 is 18 amino acids long. Trimming took 6 bases from V and 0 from J; bases not matched to a gene: 13. CDR3 sequence (DNA): TGTGCCAGCAGGGGGGACAGGGGCACGATCTTACTGAACACTGAAGCTTTCTTT. Protein sequence: CASRGDRGTILLNTEAFF.

As DNA, the CDR3 is TGTGCCAGTAGTATCACCTCGAGCTCCTACGAGCAGTACTTC. This translates into CASSITSSSYEQYF. The chain employs TRBV19 and TRBJ2-7, with unresolved D. Germline loops: CDR1 LNHDA, CDR2 SQIVND (reference sequence). V lost 3 bases to trimming and J lost 0 bases, with 9 bases between them. This CDR3 has 14 amino acids.

The chain uses TRBV27 and TRBJ2-7, with D unclear. The germline gives CDR1 MNHEY, CDR2 SMNVEV (reference sequence). CDR3 length equals 11 residues. Trimming took 4 bases from V and 4 from J, leaving 5 bases between them. The DNA of the CDR3 is TGTGCCAGCAGTTCCTTTTACGAGCAGTACTTC. Protein sequence: CASSSFYEQYF.